The clone carrying this TCR beta chain was seen at least ten times. What it binds is unknown. This beta chain lies outside the target of a library built for alpha chains; its clone size means little. These data originate in a study of spatial heterogeneity in lung cancer. General observations from the study: Higher tumor mutation counts went along with higher counts of expanded intratumoral alpha and beta TCRs.

TCRdb recomputed calls from the 5' RACE reads with MiXCR, one row per CDR3 protein. The data contain under 15,000 distinct CDR3 sequences, 5.5% to 6% of them singletons. Time point: sample taken at primary tumor resection. V lost 7 bases, J lost 4 bases, and 6 bases stayed unmatched. Germline CDR1 SGHVS, CDR2 FQNEAQ. The CDR3 spans 14 residues. The sequence was obtained from a female donor with early-stage non-small cell lung cancer. The chain employs TRBV7-8 and TRBJ2-1; TRBD2 aligns across 8 bases. Sequenced here: lung tumor tissue, sampled at surgery. This CDR3 is CASKRGGPYNEQFF. CDR3 nucleotide sequence: TGTGCCAGCAAACGGGGGGGCCCTTACAATGAGCAGTTCTTC. The whole variable domain, filled in from reference TRBV7-8 and TRBJ2-1, reads GAGVSQSPRYKVAKRGQDVALRCDPISGHVSLFWYQQALGQGPEFLTYFQNEAQLDKSGLPSDRFFAERPEGSVSTLKIQRTQQEDSAVYLCASKRGGPYNEQFFGPGTRLTVL.